This entry lists 5 T cell receptor beta chains sequenced from one sample in a study of T cells in Graves' hyperthyroidism and ophthalmopathy. What was amplified from RNA transcripts were TCR beta CDR3 regions. First-round RT-PCR with HTBI primers amplified the TCR CDR3 region. A single record per CDR3 protein comes from TCRdb applying MiXCR to the multiplex PCR reads. The top ten hold approximately 3.9% of the sample, which has approximately 630,000 distinct CDR3 sequences, roughly 15% seen once. Sequenced material: blood. The receptor source for this set is a woman aged 25 to 39 with Graves' hyperthyroidism.

This clonotype was found a few times. The chain uses TRBV9 and TRBJ1-1, with 8 bases matching TRBD1. Trimming cost V 3 bases and J 4 bases; bases outside gene matches: 5. Germline CDR1 is SGDLS and CDR2 is YYNGEE. This CDR3 is 14 amino acids long. CDR3 nucleotides: TGTGCCAGCAGCGACGAGACAGGGGTCACTGAAGCTTTCTTT. It is translated as CASSDETGVTEAFF.

This clonotype was observed at least ten times. One junction end does not reproduce the germline sequence, and a read error may be involved. CDR3: CASTLTDSYSYEQYF. CDR3 DNA: TGTGCCAGCACCTTAACGGACAGCTACTCCTACGAGCAGTACTTC. The chain carries TRBV11-2 and TRBJ2-7, with a weak D call TRBD1 (6 bases). This CDR3 is built from 15 residues. Germline V CDR1 and CDR2: SGHAT, FQNNGV.

This clonotype was seen repeatedly, ten times or more. The V call is TRBV7-9, the J call TRBJ2-1; D gene uncertain. This CDR3 is built from 15 residues. Germline V gene data show CDR1 as SEHNR and CDR2 as FQNEAQ (reference sequence). Trimming took off 5 bases at V and 7 bases at J, with 18 bases between the two ends. CDR3: CASSATGSSRNEQFF. CDR3 DNA: TGTGCCAGCAGCGCAACCGGGTCCTCAAGGAATGAGCAGTTCTTC.

The table lists this clonotype with many counts. The rearrangement uses TRBV28 and TRBJ1-5, with D possibly being TRBD1 (5 bases). Trimming removed 6 bases from V and 3 bases from J, with 9 bases in between. The length of the CDR3 is 13 residues. Germline CDR1 reads MDHEN; CDR2 reads SYDVKM. The CDR3 coding sequence is TGTGCCAGCAGCGACAGCTACAATCAGCCCCAGCATTTT. It translates to CASSDSYNQPQHF.

This clonotype came up many times. The chain joins TRBV28 to TRBJ1-6; 12 bases are a match to TRBD1. J lost 10 bases, V lost 8 bases, and 6 bases had no gene match. From germline, CDR1 is MDHEN and CDR2 SYDVKM. The CDR3 totals 14 residues. In DNA form, the CDR3 reads TGTGCCAGCTCGCGGGACAGGGGGCAATCACCCCTCCACTTT. Its translation: CASSRDRGQSPLHF.